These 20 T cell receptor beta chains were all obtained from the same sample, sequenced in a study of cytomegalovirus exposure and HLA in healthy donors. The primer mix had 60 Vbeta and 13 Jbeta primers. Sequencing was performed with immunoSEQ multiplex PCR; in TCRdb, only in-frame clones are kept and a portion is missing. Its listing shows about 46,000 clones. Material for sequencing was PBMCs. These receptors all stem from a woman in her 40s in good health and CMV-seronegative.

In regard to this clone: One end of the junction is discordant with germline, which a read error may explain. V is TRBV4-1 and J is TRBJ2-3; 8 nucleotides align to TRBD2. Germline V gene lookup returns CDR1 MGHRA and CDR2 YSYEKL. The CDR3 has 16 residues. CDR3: CASSSPGTSGVDKQYF. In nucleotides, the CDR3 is TGCGCCAGCAGCAGCCCCGGCACTAGCGGTGTGGATAAGCAGTATTTT.

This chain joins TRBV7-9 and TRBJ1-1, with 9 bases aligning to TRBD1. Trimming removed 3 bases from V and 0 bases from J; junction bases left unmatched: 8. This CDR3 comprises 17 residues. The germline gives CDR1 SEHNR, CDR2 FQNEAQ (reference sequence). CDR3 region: CASSFFGTGPMNTEAFF. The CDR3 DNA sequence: TGTGCCAGCAGCTTCTTCGGGACAGGGCCAATGAACACTGAAGCTTTCTTT.

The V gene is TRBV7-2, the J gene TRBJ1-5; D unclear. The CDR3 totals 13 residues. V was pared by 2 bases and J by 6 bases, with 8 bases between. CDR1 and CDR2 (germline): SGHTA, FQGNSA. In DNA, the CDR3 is TGTGCCAGCAGCTTAATGAGTGGTCAGCCCCAGCATTTT. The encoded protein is CASSLMSGQPQHF.

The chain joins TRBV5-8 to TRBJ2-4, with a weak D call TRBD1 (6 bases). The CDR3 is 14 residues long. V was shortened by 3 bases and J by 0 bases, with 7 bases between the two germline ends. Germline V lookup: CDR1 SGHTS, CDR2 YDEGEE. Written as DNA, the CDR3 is TGTGCCAGCAGCTCACAGGGAGCCAAAAACATTCAGTACTTC. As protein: CASSSQGAKNIQYF.

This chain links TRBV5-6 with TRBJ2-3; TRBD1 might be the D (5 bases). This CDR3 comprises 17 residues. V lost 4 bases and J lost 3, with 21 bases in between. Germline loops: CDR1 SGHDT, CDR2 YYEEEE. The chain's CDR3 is CASSPTVRGVGTDTQYF. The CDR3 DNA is TGTGCCAGCAGCCCCACCGTAAGGGGTGTGGGGACAGATACGCAGTATTTT.

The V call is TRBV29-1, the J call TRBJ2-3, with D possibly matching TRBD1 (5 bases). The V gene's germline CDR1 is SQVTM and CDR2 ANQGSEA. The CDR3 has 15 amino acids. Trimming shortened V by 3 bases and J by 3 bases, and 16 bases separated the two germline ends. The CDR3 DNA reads TGCAGCGTTGAGGACCCAGGGCTTCCTACAGATACGCAGTATTTT. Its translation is CSVEDPGLPTDTQYF.

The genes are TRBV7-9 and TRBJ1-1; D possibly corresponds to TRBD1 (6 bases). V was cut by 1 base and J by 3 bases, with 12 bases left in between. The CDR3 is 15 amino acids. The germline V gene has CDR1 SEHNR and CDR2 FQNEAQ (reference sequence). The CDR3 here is CASSLVGGADTEAFF. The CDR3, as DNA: TGTGCCAGCAGCTTAGTTGGGGGGGCTGACACTGAAGCTTTCTTT.

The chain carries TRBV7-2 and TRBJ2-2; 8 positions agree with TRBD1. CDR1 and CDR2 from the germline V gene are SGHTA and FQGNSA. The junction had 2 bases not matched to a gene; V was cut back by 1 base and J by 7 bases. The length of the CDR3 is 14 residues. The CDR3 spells CASSLETGGGELFF. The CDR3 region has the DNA TGTGCCAGCAGCTTAGAAACAGGGGGCGGGGAGCTGTTTTTT.

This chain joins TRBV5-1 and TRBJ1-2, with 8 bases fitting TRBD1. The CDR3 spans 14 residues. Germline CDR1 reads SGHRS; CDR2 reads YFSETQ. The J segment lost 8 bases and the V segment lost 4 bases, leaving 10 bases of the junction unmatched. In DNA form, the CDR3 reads TGCGCCAGCAGCCCAGGACAGGGTGCCTTCGGCTACACCTTC. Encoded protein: CASSPGQGAFGYTF.

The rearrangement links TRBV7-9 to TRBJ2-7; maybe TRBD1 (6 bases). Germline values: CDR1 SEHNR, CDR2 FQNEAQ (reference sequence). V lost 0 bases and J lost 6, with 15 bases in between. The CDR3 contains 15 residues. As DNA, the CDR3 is TGTGCCAGCAGCTTAGCGCTTACAGGGAGAGGCGAGCAGTACTTC. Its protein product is CASSLALTGRGEQYF.

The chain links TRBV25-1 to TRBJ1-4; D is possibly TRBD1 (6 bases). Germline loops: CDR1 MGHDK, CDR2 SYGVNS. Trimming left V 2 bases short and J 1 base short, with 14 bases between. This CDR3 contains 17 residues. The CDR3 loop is CASSEGGRGRTNEKLFF. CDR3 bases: TGTGCCAGCAGTGAAGGTGGCAGGGGTCGAACTAATGAAAAACTGTTTTTT.

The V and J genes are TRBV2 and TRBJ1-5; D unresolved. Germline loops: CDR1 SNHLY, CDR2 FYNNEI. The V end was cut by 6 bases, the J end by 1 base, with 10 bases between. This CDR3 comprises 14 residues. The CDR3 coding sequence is TGTGCCAGCAGACCCAGCGCGAGCAATCAGCCCCAGCATTTT. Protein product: CASRPSASNQPQHF.

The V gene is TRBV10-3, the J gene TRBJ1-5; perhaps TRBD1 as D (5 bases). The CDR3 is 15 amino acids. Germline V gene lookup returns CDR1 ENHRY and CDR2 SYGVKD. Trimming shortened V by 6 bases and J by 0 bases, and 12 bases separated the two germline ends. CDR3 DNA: TGTGCCATCAGCGCCGCGGGGGATAGCAATCAGCCCCAGCATTTT. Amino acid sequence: CAISAAGDSNQPQHF.

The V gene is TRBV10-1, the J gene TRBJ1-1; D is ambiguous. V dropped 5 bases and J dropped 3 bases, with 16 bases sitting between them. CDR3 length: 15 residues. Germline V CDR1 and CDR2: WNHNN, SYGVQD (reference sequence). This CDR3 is CASSIAQSGDTEAFF. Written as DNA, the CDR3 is TGCGCCAGCAGTATTGCCCAAAGTGGAGACACTGAAGCTTTCTTT.

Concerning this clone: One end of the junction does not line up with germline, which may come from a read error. The CDR3, as DNA: TGTGCCAGCAGTTTGGACAGGGTGAACACTGAAGCTTTCTTT. The encoded protein is CASSLDRVNTEAFF. The V and J genes are TRBV5-4 and TRBJ1-1; 8 bases agree with TRBD1. Germline-derived CDR1 and CDR2 are SGHNT and YYREEE (reference sequence). The CDR3 has 14 residues.

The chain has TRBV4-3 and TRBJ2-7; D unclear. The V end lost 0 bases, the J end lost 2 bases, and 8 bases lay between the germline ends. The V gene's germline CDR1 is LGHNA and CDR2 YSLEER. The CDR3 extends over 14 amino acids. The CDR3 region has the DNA TGCGCCAGCAGCCAAGAGATAGTTGCCTACGAGCAGTACTTC. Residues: CASSQEIVAYEQYF.

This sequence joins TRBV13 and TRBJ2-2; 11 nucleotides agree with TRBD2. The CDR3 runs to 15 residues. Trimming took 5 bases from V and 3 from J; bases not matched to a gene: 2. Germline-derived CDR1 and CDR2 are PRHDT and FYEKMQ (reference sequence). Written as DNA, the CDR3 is TGTGCCAGCAGCCCGACTAGCGGGGACACCGGGGAGCTGTTTTTT. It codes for CASSPTSGDTGELFF.

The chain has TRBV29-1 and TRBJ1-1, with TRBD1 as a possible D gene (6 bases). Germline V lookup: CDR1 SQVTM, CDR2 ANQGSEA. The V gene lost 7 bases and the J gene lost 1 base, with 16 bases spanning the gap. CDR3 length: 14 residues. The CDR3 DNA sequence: TGCAGCGCCCACCACACAGGGAGGAACACTGAAGCTTTCTTT. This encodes CSAHHTGRNTEAFF.

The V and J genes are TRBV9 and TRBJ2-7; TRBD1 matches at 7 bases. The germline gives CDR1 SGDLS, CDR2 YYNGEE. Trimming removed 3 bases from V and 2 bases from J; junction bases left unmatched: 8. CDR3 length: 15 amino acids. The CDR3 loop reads CASSARDSKTYEQYF. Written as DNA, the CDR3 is TGTGCCAGCAGCGCTCGGGACAGTAAGACCTACGAGCAGTACTTC. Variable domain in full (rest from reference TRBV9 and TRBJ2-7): DSGVTQTPKHLITATGQRVTLRCSPRSGDLSVYWYQQSLDQGLQFLIQYYNGEERAKGNILERFSAQQFPDLHSELNLSSLELGDSALYFCASSARDSKTYEQYFGPGTRLTVT.

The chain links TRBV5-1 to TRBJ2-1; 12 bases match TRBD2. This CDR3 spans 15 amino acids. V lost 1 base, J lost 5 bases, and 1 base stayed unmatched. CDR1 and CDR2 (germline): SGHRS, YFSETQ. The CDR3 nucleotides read TGCGCCAGCAGCTTGCTAGCGGGAGGGGACAATGAGCAGTTCTTC. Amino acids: CASSLLAGGDNEQFF.